A single T cell receptor (beta chain) is shown here with its context. TCRdb's copy holds only in-frame clones and misses some; the assay was immunoSEQ multiplex PCR. Of around 70,000 clones detected, approximately 93% appear once; the ten largest clones hold just over 2.5%. Germline CDR1 reads MGHRA; CDR2 reads YSYEKL. J gave up 7 bases and V 4 bases, and 21 bases lay outside the gene matches. The CDR3 length is 18 residues. This sample is part of a study of blood T cell repertoires in COVID-19. The overall study: Donors in the United States, Italy and Spain gave samples during acute or convalescent COVID-19.

The V gene is TRBV4-1, the J gene TRBJ1-2, with 7 bases matching TRBD1. This receptor was taken from a man aged 45-65 years with COVID-19, enrolled during active disease. Sequencing input: peripheral blood. The CDR3 loop is CASSRSKVVGGATPGYTF. CDR3 sequence (DNA): TGCGCCAGCAGCCGGTCGAAGGTAGTAGGGGGCGCGACCCCTGGCTACACCTTC.